This TCR beta chain was captured in a study of CD8 T cells in ankylosing spondylitis. Study outcomes and limitations: One TCR beta motif, made up of seven to nine highly homologous variants, appeared characteristic of ankylosing spondylitis blood.

TCRdb fed the 5' RACE reads into MiXCR, producing one record per CDR3 protein. The data hold hundreds of thousands of distinct CDR3 sequences, with 12% observed a single time. From germline, CDR1 is SGHTA and CDR2 FQGNSA. CDR3 length: 16 residues. Between the trimmed V and J ends, which lost 5 bases and 3 bases, there was a span of 19 bases. Only a few counts were recorded for this clonotype. What it recognizes is unknown. The clonotype originates from a male donor with ankylosing spondylitis. The specimen was blood, either unsorted or a sorted T cell fraction (not recorded which). The chain is built from TRBV7-2 and TRBJ2-5; D possibly corresponds to TRBD1 (6 bases). This chain's CDR3 is CASSPRGFRGKETQYF. As DNA, the CDR3 is TGTGCCAGCAGCCCCCGAGGGTTCAGGGGAAAAGAGACCCAGTACTTC. The full variable domain, rest sourced from reference TRBV7-2 and TRBJ2-5, is GAGVSQSPSNKVTEKGKDVELRCDPISGHTALYWYRQSLGQGLEFLIYFQGNSAPDKSGLPSDRFSAERTGGSVSTLTIQRTQQEDSAVYLCASSPRGFRGKETQYFGPGTRLLVL.